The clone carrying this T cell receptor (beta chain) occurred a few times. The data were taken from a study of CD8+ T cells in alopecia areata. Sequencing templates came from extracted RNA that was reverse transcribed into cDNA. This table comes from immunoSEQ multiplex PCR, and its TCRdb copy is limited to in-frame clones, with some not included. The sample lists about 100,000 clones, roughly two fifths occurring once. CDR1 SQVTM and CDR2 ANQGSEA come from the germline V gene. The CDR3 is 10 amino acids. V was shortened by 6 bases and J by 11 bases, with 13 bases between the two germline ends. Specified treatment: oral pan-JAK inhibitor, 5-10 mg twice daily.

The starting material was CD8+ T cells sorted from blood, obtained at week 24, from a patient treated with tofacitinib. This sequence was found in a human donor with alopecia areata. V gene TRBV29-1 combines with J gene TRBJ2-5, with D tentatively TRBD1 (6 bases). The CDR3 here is CSVVEGEQYF. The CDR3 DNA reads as TGCAGCGTCGTCGAGGGGGAGCAGTACTTC.